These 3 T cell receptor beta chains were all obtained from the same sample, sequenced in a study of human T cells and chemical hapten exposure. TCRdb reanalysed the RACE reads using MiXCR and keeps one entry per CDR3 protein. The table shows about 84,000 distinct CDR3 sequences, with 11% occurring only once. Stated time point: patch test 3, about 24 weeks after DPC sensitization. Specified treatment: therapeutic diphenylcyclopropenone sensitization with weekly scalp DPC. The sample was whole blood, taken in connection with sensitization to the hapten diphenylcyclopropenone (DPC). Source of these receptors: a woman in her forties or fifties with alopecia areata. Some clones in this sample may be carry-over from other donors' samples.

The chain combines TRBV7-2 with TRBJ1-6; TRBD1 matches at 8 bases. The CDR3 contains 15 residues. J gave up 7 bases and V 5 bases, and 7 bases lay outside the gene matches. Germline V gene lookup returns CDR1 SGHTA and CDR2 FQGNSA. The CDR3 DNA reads TGTGCCAGCAGCCTCCCCGGACAGGGAAATTCACCCCTCCACTTT. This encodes CASSLPGQGNSPLHF.

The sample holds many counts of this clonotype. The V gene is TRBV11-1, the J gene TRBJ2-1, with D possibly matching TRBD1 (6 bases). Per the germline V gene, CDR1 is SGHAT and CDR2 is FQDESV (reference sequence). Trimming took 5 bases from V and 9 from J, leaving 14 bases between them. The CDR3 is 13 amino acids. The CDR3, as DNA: TGTGCCAGCAGCCCCAGGGGATTGGCTGAGCAGTTCTTC. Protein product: CASSPRGLAEQFF. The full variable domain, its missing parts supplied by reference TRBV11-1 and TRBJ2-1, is EAEVAQSPRYKITEKSQAVAFWCDPISGHATLYWYRQILGQGPELLVQFQDESVVDDSQLPKDRFSAERLKGVDSTLKIQPAELGDSAMYLCASSPRGLAEQFFGPGTRLTVL.

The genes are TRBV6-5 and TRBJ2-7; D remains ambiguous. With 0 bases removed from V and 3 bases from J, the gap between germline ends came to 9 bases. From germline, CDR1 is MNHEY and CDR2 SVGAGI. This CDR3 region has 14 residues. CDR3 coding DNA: TGTGCCAGCAGTTACTCCTTGGGGAACTACGAGCAGTACTTC. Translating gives CASSYSLGNYEQYF.